Each of the 8 T cell receptor beta chains below was sequenced from the same sample in a study of cytomegalovirus exposure and HLA in healthy donors. Method: immunoSEQ multiplex PCR; TCRdb's copy keeps in-frame clones and lacks some. The data contain 100,000 to 150,000 clones, around 90% of them singletons. The sequencing input was PBMCs. The receptors originated from a woman between 18 and 29 years old in good health and CMV-seronegative.

The chain is built from TRBV30 and TRBJ1-2; a possible D gene is TRBD1 (6 bases). Germline V lookup: CDR1 GTSNPN, CDR2 SVGIG (reference sequence). Trimming removed 4 bases at V and 8 bases at J, with 11 bases between. This CDR3 spans 11 amino acids. The CDR3 coding sequence is TGTGCCTGGAAAGGGGGAAGAGGCTACACCTTC. Protein sequence: CAWKGGRGYTF.

This chain connects TRBV6-5 to TRBJ1-1; maybe TRBD1 (5 bases). V lost 6 bases, J lost 7 bases, and 9 bases lay in between. The CDR3 is 11 residues long. Germline V gives CDR1 MNHEY, CDR2 SVGAGI. The chain's CDR3 is CASSAGGEAFF. CDR3 nucleotides: TGTGCCAGCAGCGCCGGGGGTGAAGCTTTCTTT.

The rearrangement uses TRBV28 and TRBJ1-5; D gene ambiguous. Germline V gives CDR1 MDHEN, CDR2 SYDVKM. The V end lost 2 bases, the J end lost 6 bases, and 11 bases lay between the germline ends. The CDR3 loop spans 14 amino acids. The CDR3 spells CASSLRVTGQPQHF. The CDR3 bases are TGTGCCAGCAGTTTACGGGTTACGGGTCAGCCCCAGCATTTT.

The chain links TRBV11-3 to TRBJ2-7; 10 positions match TRBD1. Germline trimming cut 7 bases from V and 5 bases from J; bases unmatched to any gene: 2. Germline CDR1 reads SGHNT; CDR2 reads YENEEA. This CDR3 has 12 amino acids. Here the CDR3 reads CASTGQGDEQYF. CDR3 sequence (DNA): TGTGCCAGCACCGGACAGGGGGACGAGCAGTACTTC.

The chain employs TRBV30 and TRBJ1-4; the D is unclear. Germline V gene sequence: CDR1 GTSNPN, CDR2 SVGIG (reference sequence). CDR3 length: 14 amino acids. Trimming stripped 3 bases from V and 6 bases from J, with 14 bases between. The CDR3 protein is CAWRIAGKYEKLFF. The CDR3, as DNA: TGTGCCTGGAGGATTGCCGGGAAGTATGAAAAACTGTTTTTT.

The V and J genes are TRBV2 and TRBJ1-1; the D gene is possibly TRBD1 (5 bases). Germline V gene lookup returns CDR1 SNHLY and CDR2 FYNNEI. V shed 4 bases and J shed 0 bases, with 6 bases lying between them. This CDR3 region has 13 residues. The CDR3 bases are TGTGCCAGCAGTGCGGACATGAACACTGAAGCTTTCTTT. Residues: CASSADMNTEAFF. Variable domain in full (rest from reference TRBV2 and TRBJ1-1): EPEVTQTPSHQVTQMGQEVILRCVPISNHLYFYWYRQILGQKVEFLVSFYNNEISEKSEIFDDQFSVERPDGSNFTLKIRSTKLEDSAMYFCASSADMNTEAFFGQGTRLTVV.

The V and J genes are TRBV9 and TRBJ2-7; the D gene is possibly TRBD2 (5 bases). With 0 bases removed from V and 5 bases from J, the gap between germline ends came to 12 bases. CDR3 length: 14 amino acids. From germline, CDR1 is SGDLS and CDR2 YYNGEE. The CDR3 loop reads CASSVGAPADEQYF. The CDR3 DNA sequence: TGTGCCAGCAGCGTAGGGGCTCCAGCGGACGAGCAGTACTTC.

This clone has only one observation. The chain uses TRBV2 and TRBJ2-7, with D possibly matching TRBD1 (5 bases). This CDR3 comprises 15 residues. Trimming took off 4 bases at V and 1 base at J, with 14 bases between the two ends. The V gene's germline CDR1 is SNHLY and CDR2 FYNNEI. CDR3 residues: CASSAPGAGSYEQYF. The CDR3 DNA sequence: TGTGCCAGCAGTGCCCCTGGGGCCGGATCCTACGAGCAGTACTTC.